Listed below are T cell receptor beta chains from one sample, sequenced in a study of glioma-infiltrating T cells after dendritic cell vaccination. Measured with immunoSEQ multiplex PCR; TCRdb has only the in-frame clones, and not every one. Found here are over 55,000 clones, 81% of them singletons; the top ten hold under 8%. Source: blood, taken before dendritic cell vaccination. The receptor source for this set is a human donor with glioblastoma. Both conserved end residues are part of each CDR3. A D gene is named only where the DNA matches it firmly. For some rows the clone size is stated as once, few or many, or as a class when expanded; others skip it.

V gene	clone size	D gene	J gene	CDR3 protein	CDR3 DNA
TRBV2	-	-	TRBJ2-1	CASSEWEQGNEQFF	TGTGCCAGCAGTGAATGGGAACAGGGAAATGAGCAGTTCTTC
TRBV5-6	-	-	TRBJ2-1	CASSLRGRGYNEQFF	TGTGCCAGCAGCTTGAGGGGGAGGGGCTACAATGAGCAGTTCTTC
TRBV5-1	-	TRBD2	TRBJ2-5	CASSLTSGDPQETQYF	TGCGCCAGCAGCTTAACTAGCGGCGACCCTCAAGAGACCCAGTACTTC
TRBV14	-	TRBD1	TRBJ2-7	CASSVRGIPYEQYF	TGTGCCAGCAGCGTCAGGGGGATTCCCTACGAGCAGTACTTC
TRBV5-6	-	TRBD2	TRBJ2-1	CASSSSGEHYNEQFF	TGTGCCAGCAGCTCGAGCGGGGAGCACTACAATGAGCAGTTCTTC
TRBV11-3	-	TRBD1	TRBJ2-1	CASSSNGQDGEQFF	TGTGCCAGCAGCTCAAACGGACAGGACGGTGAGCAGTTCTTC
TRBV7-9	-	-	TRBJ2-4	CASSLVGLENIQYF	TGTGCCAGCAGCTTAGTCGGACTGGAAAACATTCAGTACTTC
TRBV7-2	-	-	TRBJ2-7	CASSDSRQYEQYF	TGTGCCAGCAGCGACAGCCGACAGTACGAGCAGTACTTC
TRBV7-9	-	TRBD2	TRBJ2-1	CASSGTSGGEQFF	TGTGCCAGCAGCGGGACTAGCGGGGGAGAGCAGTTCTTC
TRBV5-4	-	-	TRBJ1-4	CASSTGQTFGTNEKLFF	TGTGCCAGCAGCACAGGACAGACATTTGGAACTAATGAAAAACTGTTTTTT
TRBV5-1	-	-	TRBJ2-7	CASSPREPLFSYEQYF	TGCGCCAGCAGCCCCAGGGAACCACTATTCTCCTACGAGCAGTACTTC
TRBV19	-	TRBD1	TRBJ1-2	CASSPGTVIYGYTF	TGTGCCAGTAGCCCCGGGACAGTCATCTATGGCTACACCTTC
TRBV10-3	few	-	TRBJ2-7	CAIGTGSYEQYF	TGTGCCATCGGTACAGGGTCCTACGAGCAGTACTTC
TRBV27	-	-	TRBJ1-2	CASTEFPNVLGGNYGYTF	TGTGCCAGCACCGAATTTCCGAATGTCCTGGGGGGAAACTATGGCTACACCTTC
TRBV7-9	-	-	TRBJ1-1	CASSRITEAFF	TGTGCCAGCAGCCGCATCACTGAGGCTTTCTTT
TRBV14	-	TRBD1	TRBJ1-1	CASRDRGSLEAFF	TGTGCCAGCCGGGACAGGGGTTCCCTCGAAGCTTTCTTT
TRBV4-1	-	TRBD1	TRBJ1-2	CASSPPGTGDYGYTF	TGCGCCAGCAGCCCACCAGGGACAGGAGACTATGGCTACACCTTC
TRBV7-2	-	-	TRBJ2-5	CASSSEAGRETQYF	TGTGCCAGCAGCTCCGAGGCGGGCCGGGAGACCCAGTACTTC
TRBV25-1	-	-	TRBJ2-2	CASMSVSSTGELFF	TGTGCCAGCATGAGCGTATCGAGTACCGGGGAGCTGTTTTTT
TRBV29-1	once	TRBD2	TRBJ2-2	CSVSGTSGGRNTGELFF	TGCAGCGTTTCGGGGACTAGCGGGGGTAGGAACACCGGGGAGCTGTTTTTT
TRBV7-3	once	TRBD1	TRBJ2-1	CASSPTGQGGNEQFF	TGTGCCAGCAGCCCAACGGGACAGGGAGGTAATGAGCAGTTCTTC
TRBV5-1	-	TRBD1	TRBJ2-7	CASSPGQGSMDEQYF	TGCGCCAGCAGCCCGGGACAGGGCAGTATGGACGAGCAGTACTTC
TRBV7-2	-	TRBD2	TRBJ2-7	CASSFGLAGGAREQYF	TGTGCCAGCAGCTTCGGACTAGCGGGGGGGGCTCGGGAGCAGTACTTC
TRBV7-3	once	-	TRBJ2-3	CASSLRQTDTQYF	TGTGCCAGCAGCTTACGACAGACAGATACGCAGTATTTT
TRBV19	few	-	TRBJ1-1	CASRTDYRMNTEAFF	TGTGCCAGTAGAACGGACTATCGTATGAACACTGAAGCTTTCTTT
TRBV7-8	-	TRBD1	TRBJ2-1	CASSLIRQGAVNEQFF	TGTGCCAGCAGCTTAATAAGACAGGGGGCGGTGAATGAGCAGTTCTTC
TRBV5-1	once	TRBD1	TRBJ2-1	CASSLTGTGTLLWQFF	TGCGCCAGCAGCTTGACCGGGACAGGGACCCTACTTTGGCAGTTCTTC
TRBV5-1	-	-	TRBJ1-1	CASSLAVGRASEAFF	TGCGCCAGCAGCTTGGCCGTGGGGCGAGCTTCTGAAGCTTTCTTT
TRBV2	-	TRBD2	TRBJ2-5	CASSETTSGGLGETQYF	TGTGCCAGCAGTGAAACGACTAGCGGGGGCCTGGGAGAGACCCAGTACTTC
TRBV6-6	-	TRBD1	TRBJ1-2	CASSFSDRDGYTF	TGTGCCAGCAGTTTCTCGGACAGGGATGGCTACACCTTC
TRBV5-1	-	-	TRBJ1-1	CASSQRGEGGEAFF	TGCGCCAGCAGCCAAAGGGGGGAGGGGGGTGAAGCTTTCTTT
TRBV5-4	-	-	TRBJ1-1	CASSVATGGQGAEAFF	TGTGCCAGCAGCGTTGCAACGGGGGGCCAGGGTGCTGAAGCTTTCTTT
TRBV7-3	-	-	TRBJ2-3	CASSPPEGTQYF	TGTGCCAGCAGCCCCCCGGAGGGGACGCAGTATTTT
TRBV7-6	-	TRBD1	TRBJ1-1	CASSLRSDRGEAEAFF	TGTGCCAGCAGCTTAAGGTCGGACAGGGGGGAAGCTGAAGCTTTCTTT
TRBV7-6	-	TRBD1	TRBJ2-3	CASSLAGSGGSDTQYF	TGTGCCAGCAGCTTAGCGGGGTCAGGGGGCAGTGATACGCAGTATTTT
TRBV9	-	-	TRBJ1-6	CASSGTGGDSPLHF	TGTGCCAGCAGCGGGACGGGAGGGGATTCACCCCTCCACTTT
TRBV7-3	-	TRBD1	TRBJ1-1	CASSLFRTGVTEAFF	TGTGCCAGCAGCCTTTTCCGAACAGGGGTCACTGAAGCTTTCTTT
TRBV27	-	-	TRBJ2-3	CASSLSRGTDTQYF	TGTGCCAGCAGTTTATCTAGGGGAACAGATACGCAGTATTTT
TRBV19	-	TRBD2	TRBJ2-1	CASSAGRDYFNNEQFF	TGTGCCAGTAGTGCAGGTAGGGACTACTTCAACAATGAGCAGTTCTTC
TRBV5-1	-	TRBD1	TRBJ2-3	CASSLGQGNPTDTQYF	TGCGCCAGCAGCTTGGGACAGGGGAATCCTACAGATACGCAGTATTTT
TRBV7-2	once	TRBD1	TRBJ2-5	CASSSTTGGLLETQYF	TGTGCCAGCAGCTCCACGACAGGGGGTTTGTTAGAGACCCAGTACTTC
TRBV9	-	TRBD2	TRBJ2-1	CASRNKAGASSSYNEQFF	TGTGCCAGCCGGAATAAAGCGGGGGCCTCGAGCTCCTACAATGAGCAGTTCTTC
TRBV6-1	-	-	TRBJ1-2	CASSARTGGYTF	TGTGCCAGCAGTGCACGGACTGGGGGCTACACCTTC
TRBV5-1	-	-	TRBJ1-1	CASSLAGGGSNTEAFF	TGCGCCAGCAGCTTGGCGGGGGGAGGGTCCAACACTGAAGCTTTCTTT
TRBV9	-	-	TRBJ2-1	CASSLGGSEYNEQFF	TGTGCCAGCAGCCTCGGCGGTAGTGAGTACAATGAGCAGTTCTTC